This is a list of T cell receptor beta chains from one sample in a study of cytomegalovirus exposure and HLA in healthy donors. Only in-frame clones appear in the TCRdb table, and some are missing; sequencing was by immunoSEQ multiplex PCR. The sample contains roughly 120,000 clones, about 10% of which appear only once. Sequenced sample: PBMCs. The receptors originated from a man aged 25 to 45 in good health and CMV-seronegative. Each CDR3 is given with its conserved first and last residue. Not every row has a clone size; where given, it reads once, few, many or a size class.

TRBJ2-2 TRBV2 - CASIGTDNTGELFF
TRBJ1-2 TRBV25-1 - CASSEYGLSWAYGYTF
TRBJ2-1 TRBV7-3 few CASSLLSGYNEQFF
TRBJ1-4 TRBV5-5 - CASSLPGTNEKLFF
TRBJ1-5 TRBV28 few CASSSGDRGSNQPQHF
TRBJ2-7 TRBV5-6 few CASSGRLREVAYEQYF
TRBJ2-1 TRBV7-6 few CASSLGLAGRYNEQFF
TRBJ2-7 TRBV27 - CASSFVGQGPYEQYF
TRBJ2-7 TRBV27 - CASSLGPSPSYEQYF
TRBJ2-1 TRBV6-4 - CASSAEEGLNEQFF
TRBJ2-5 TRBV25-1 few CATRPALQGPETQYF
TRBJ2-1 TRBV7-9 - CASSFGLAEYNEQFF
TRBJ1-5 TRBV7-6 - CASSLQGSHQPQHF
TRBJ2-3 TRBV9 - CASSVGAGTPGTDTQYF
TRBJ2-7 TRBV5-6 few CASTPGGEGAPYEQYF
TRBJ2-4 TRBV10-3 few CAISTTASGRNQYF
TRBJ1-6 TRBV5-6 - CASSLGKWSSYNSPLHF
TRBJ2-5 TRBV7-9 few CASSPQTGLETQYF
TRBJ1-1 TRBV9 - CASAGGGQDTEAFF
TRBJ2-2 TRBV6-5 few CASSYSARANTGELFF
TRBJ1-5 TRBV21-1 - CASRTGRQPQHF
TRBJ1-1 TRBV30 few CAWGAQNTEAFF
TRBJ2-6 TRBV27 few CASSLFTLGANVLTF
TRBJ2-4 TRBV1 few CTSSRPGGGAEGATNIQYF
TRBJ2-5 TRBV18 - CASSFGTGLLETQYF
TRBJ1-2 TRBV10-3 - CAISVAVNYGYTF
TRBJ2-2 TRBV9 few CASTDYSNGELFF
TRBJ2-3 TRBV7-3 few CASSYLGTDTQYF
TRBJ2-1 TRBV5-1 - CASSLELAGGNEQFF
TRBJ1-5 TRBV19 - CASSLNQQGNQPQHF
TRBJ2-6 TRBV6-4 few CASSDSGEDGANVLTF
TRBJ2-1 TRBV7-3 - CASSSTGTNYNEQFF
TRBJ1-1 TRBV4-3 - CASKGGMNTEAFF
TRBJ1-5 TRBV30 - CAWSAGGRNQPQHF
TRBJ2-3 TRBV5-1 - CASRGGLRGGTDTQYF
TRBJ1-1 TRBV4-1 - CASSQVPGSTEAFF
TRBJ2-6 TRBV19 few CASSAPGAGANVLTF
TRBJ2-7 TRBV10-2 - CASSTRTRYEQYF
TRBJ2-6 TRBV6-5 few CASSRAGANVLTF
TRBJ2-2 TRBV15 few CATSRGSTNTGELFF
TRBJ1-2 TRBV7-2 - CASSFPGLIGGYTF
TRBJ2-7 TRBV4-1 few CASSPRASGGSYEQYF